One sample yielded the 16 T cell receptor beta chains listed below, sequenced in a study of blood T cell repertoires in COVID-19. The data were produced by immunoSEQ multiplex PCR, yet TCRdb's version contains in-frame clones alone and is incomplete. The table has 75,000 to 90,000 clones, 90% to 95% seen once. The sample comprised peripheral blood. These TCRs come from a woman between 45 and 60 years old in a cohort sampled during active COVID-19.

This clone was seen a few times. The J gene is TRBJ1-2, the V gene TRBV7-9; 8 positions match TRBD1. Per germline, CDR1 SEHNR and CDR2 FQNEAQ (reference sequence). V was pared by 4 bases and J by 4 bases, with 5 bases of the junction left unmatched. CDR3 size: 14 residues. The CDR3 region has the DNA TGTGCCAGCAGCTCGATACAGGGGGGCTATGGCTACACCTTC. Translating gives CASSSIQGGYGYTF.

The V gene is TRBV30, the J gene TRBJ1-1; 9 positions agree with TRBD1. Germline CDR1 is GTSNPN and CDR2 is SVGIG (reference sequence). The CDR3 length is 16 residues. The junction had 11 bases not matched to a gene; V was cut back by 1 base and J by 5 bases. CDR3 in DNA: TGTGCCTGGAGTGAAGTCCCGGGACAGGGTTGGACTGAAGCTTTCTTT. Its protein product is CAWSEVPGQGWTEAFF.

This clone was observed a single time. The gene calls are TRBV15 and TRBJ2-7, with TRBD1 matching over 7 bases. There are 15 residues in the CDR3. Per germline, CDR1 LNHNV and CDR2 YYDKDF (reference sequence). J was trimmed by 1 base and V by 0 bases; bases with no gene match: 3. In nucleotides, the CDR3 is TGTGCCACCAGCAGAGATCCGACAGGGTCCTACGAGCAGTACTTC. Amino acid sequence: CATSRDPTGSYEQYF.

The chain is built from TRBV7-9 and TRBJ2-7; D might be TRBD1 (6 bases). The CDR3 contains 14 residues. Germline V gene lookup returns CDR1 SEHNR and CDR2 FQNEAQ (reference sequence). Trimming removed 4 bases at V and 3 bases at J, with 13 bases between. The CDR3 reads CASSSRTEIYEQYF. The CDR3, as DNA: TGTGCCAGCAGCTCTCGGACAGAGATCTACGAGCAGTACTTC.

V and J are TRBV28 and TRBJ2-7; 7 bases are shared with TRBD2. Germline lookup yields CDR1 MDHEN and CDR2 SYDVKM. The length of the CDR3 is 15 residues. With V trimmed by 9 bases and J by 3 bases, 14 bases remained unmatched. The CDR3 loop reads CASSSPGEGHYEQYF. In DNA form, the CDR3 reads TGTGCCAGTTCTTCCCCGGGGGAGGGTCACTACGAGCAGTACTTC.

The V gene is TRBV18, the J gene TRBJ1-2; D is perhaps TRBD1 (5 bases). From germline, CDR1 is KGHSH and CDR2 LQKENI. Between the trimmed V and J ends, which lost 4 bases and 3 bases, there was a span of 9 bases. The CDR3 loop spans 13 amino acids. The CDR3 DNA follows: TGTGCCAGCTCACGCGGGGGAGACTATGGCTACACCTTC. Residues: CASSRGGDYGYTF. Looking up the rest from reference TRBV18 and TRBJ1-2 gives the full variable domain: NAGVMQNPRHLVRRRGQEARLRCSPMKGHSHVYWYRQLPEEGLKFMVYLQKENIIDESGMPKERFSAEFPKEGPSILRIQQVVRGDSAAYFCASSRGGDYGYTFGSGTRLTVV.

The rearrangement joins TRBV5-1 to TRBJ1-2; 7 nucleotides align to TRBD1. CDR3 length: 14 residues. V was clipped by 4 bases and J by 8 bases; unmatched bases: 11. Germline V lookup: CDR1 SGHRS, CDR2 YFSETQ. The CDR3 DNA reads as TGCGCCAGCAGCGCCGAGGGACAGACTATGGGCTACACCTTC. Protein product: CASSAEGQTMGYTF.

The V and J genes are TRBV5-1 and TRBJ1-4; possible D gene TRBD1, 6 bases. Germline CDR1 SGHRS, CDR2 YFSETQ. Trimming pared 0 bases from V and 7 bases from J, leaving 10 bases between. The length of the CDR3 is 14 residues. CDR3 protein: CASSLGGGAEKLFF. The CDR3 nucleotides read TGCGCCAGCAGCTTGGGCGGGGGCGCTGAAAAACTGTTTTTT.

The J gene is TRBJ2-7, the V gene TRBV21-1; TRBD1 is the table's D call and was not checked against the DNA. TRBV21-1 corresponds to a pseudogene. There are 19 residues in the CDR3. Written as DNA, the CDR3 is TGTGCCAGCAGCCCACCACTTGGGGCCAGGGGGTTAATCCGCTACGAGCAGTACTTC. Encoded protein: CASSPPLGARGLIRYEQYF.

The chain uses TRBV10-3 and TRBJ1-1; D not certain. CDR1 and CDR2 (germline): ENHRY, SYGVKD. With 8 bases removed from V and 1 base from J, the gap between germline ends came to 11 bases. This CDR3 has 13 amino acids. CDR3 coding DNA: TGTGCCATCCTTTTGGCCCCGAACACTGAAGCTTTCTTT. Translated: CAILLAPNTEAFF.

This clone was found a few times. This chain links TRBV21-1 with TRBJ1-6; no DNA check was done on the table's D call, TRBD1. TRBV21-1 is marked as a pseudogene. The CDR3 spans 15 residues. The CDR3 loop reads CASSNIVPQGAPLHF. Written as DNA, the CDR3 is TGTGCCAGCAGCAATATAGTCCCTCAGGGGGCACCCCTCCACTTT.

The CDR3 is CASTLLRGGVRGWNEQFF. CDR3 nucleotide sequence: TGTGCCAGCACCCTCCTCAGAGGGGGAGTTCGGGGATGGAATGAGCAGTTCTTC. V is TRBV11-2 and J is TRBJ2-1; D possibly corresponds to TRBD1 (6 bases). V was trimmed by 7 bases and J by 7 bases, leaving 29 bases between them. Germline V gives CDR1 SGHAT, CDR2 FQNNGV. This CDR3 comprises 18 residues.

The rearrangement links TRBV7-2 to TRBJ2-3; 8 bases fit TRBD2. Trimming removed 5 bases from V and 3 bases from J; junction bases left unmatched: 7. There are 15 residues in the CDR3. Germline values: CDR1 SGHTA, CDR2 FQGNSA. The CDR3 protein is CASSLQAGETDTQYF. CDR3 bases: TGTGCCAGCAGCCTTCAAGCGGGAGAGACAGATACGCAGTATTTT.

Comment on this clone: The sample carries other DNA sequences with the same CDR3. The genes are TRBV29-1 and TRBJ2-7, with 12 nucleotides matching TRBD1. V shed 3 bases, J shed 0 bases, and the junction held 12 bases outside the gene matches. CDR3 length: 18 residues. Per germline, CDR1 SQVTM and CDR2 ANQGSEA. CDR3 in DNA: TGCAGCGTTGATTCTGGGACAGGGGGCGCGAGTGACTCCTACGAGCAGTACTTC. It is translated as CSVDSGTGGASDSYEQYF.

This sequence joins TRBV5-1 and TRBJ1-1; D remains ambiguous. The CDR3 covers 14 residues. Germline V gene sequence: CDR1 SGHRS, CDR2 YFSETQ. The V gene lost 5 bases and the J gene lost 4 bases, with 15 bases spanning the gap. The DNA for the CDR3 is TGCGCCAGCAGGCCCTCCTCTGGGAGCACTGAAGCTTTCTTT. It yields the protein CASRPSSGSTEAFF.

This clone was detected once. The chain joins TRBV29-1 to TRBJ2-1; D is possibly TRBD2 (6 bases). Trimming cost V 7 bases and J 6 bases, with 19 bases left between them. The V gene's germline CDR1 is SQVTM and CDR2 ANQGSEA. The length of the CDR3 is 14 residues. The CDR3 region is CSGSGDSWANEQFF. The CDR3, as DNA: TGCAGCGGATCGGGGGACTCCTGGGCCAATGAGCAGTTCTTC.